This record looks at one T cell receptor (beta chain) sequence and its context. The entry originates in a study of blood T cell repertoires in COVID-19. The overall study: T cells, B-cell-depleted T cells, or PBMCs provided the cDNA or gDNA that served as material.

Trimming removed 0 bases from V and 2 bases from J, with 10 bases in between. Germline lookup yields CDR1 SGHRS and CDR2 YFSETQ. The CDR3 totals 15 residues. Libraries were prepared by immunoSEQ multiplex PCR; TCRdb keeps only in-frame clonotypes and omits some of them. The sample records a few hundred thousand clones, about 88% being singletons. The source material was PBMCs or T cells enriched from blood (not recorded which). The clonotype was recovered from a woman in her 30s who had recovered from COVID-19. This sequence joins TRBV5-1 and TRBJ2-3, with D possibly TRBD2 on 5 matching bases. CDR3 protein: CASSLVTGNTDTQYF. The CDR3, as DNA: TGCGCCAGCAGCTTGGTGACGGGGAACACAGATACGCAGTATTTT.